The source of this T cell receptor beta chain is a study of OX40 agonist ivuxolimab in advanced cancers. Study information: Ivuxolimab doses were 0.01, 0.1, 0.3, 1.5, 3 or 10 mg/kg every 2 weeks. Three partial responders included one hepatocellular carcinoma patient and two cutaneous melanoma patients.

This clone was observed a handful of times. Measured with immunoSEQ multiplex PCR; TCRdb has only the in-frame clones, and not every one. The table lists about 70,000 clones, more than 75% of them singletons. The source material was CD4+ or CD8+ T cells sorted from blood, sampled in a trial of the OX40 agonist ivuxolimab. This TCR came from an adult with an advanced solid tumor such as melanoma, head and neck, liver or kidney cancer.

The CDR3 loop is CSATLGQGNTF. Written as DNA, the CDR3 is TGCAGTGCTACATTGGGACAGGGTAACACCTTC. The chain joins TRBV20-1 to TRBJ1-2; 9 bases are a match to TRBD1. This CDR3 is built from 11 residues. The V gene's germline CDR1 is DFQATT and CDR2 SNEGSKA (reference sequence). V shed 4 bases, J shed 12 bases, and the junction held 6 bases outside the gene matches.